The 24 T cell receptor beta chains listed next were all sequenced from one sample in a study of CD8+CD57+ T cells in acquired aplastic anemia. Genomic DNA acted as the template from which TCR beta VDJ combination and CDR3 sequence profiling were carried out. TCRdb passed the reads through MiXCR, listing each CDR3 protein once. The sample holds hundreds of thousands of distinct CDR3 sequences, roughly half seen once. What was sequenced was sorted CD4+, CD8+, or CD8+CD57+ T cells (not recorded which) from PBMCs. These receptors were collected from a human donor with severe aplastic anemia or a healthy control (not recorded which).

Concerning this clonotype: A much larger clone differs from this one at a single base, so this may be a read error. This CDR3 fails to terminate in the conserved phenylalanine or tryptophan, so it likely reflects a read error. CDR3 in DNA: TGTGCCAGCAGCCCTAGAGGTGGGACAGGGACCACCGGGGAGCTGTTTTCT. Protein product: CASSPRGGTGTTGELFS. The rearrangement links TRBV6-5 to TRBJ2-2; 9 bases align to TRBD1. CDR1 is MNHEY and CDR2 is SVGAGI in the germline V gene. Unmatched junction bases numbered 12, after V lost 6 bases and J lost 4 bases. The length of the CDR3 is 17 residues.

This clonotype was recorded at least ten times. The CDR3 loop reads CATSPSSNSPLHF. As DNA, the CDR3 is TGTGCCACGTCCCCTTCCAGTAATTCACCCCTCCACTTT. The genes are TRBV30 and TRBJ1-6; D remains unclear. Germline V gene sequence: CDR1 GTSNPN, CDR2 SVGIG (reference sequence). The CDR3 is 13 amino acids. The V end was cut by 8 bases, the J end by 6 bases, with 14 bases between.

The genes are TRBV20-1 and TRBJ2-7; D uncertain. The germline V and J ends were trimmed by 3 bases and 0 bases, with 9 bases remaining between them. Looked up from germline, CDR1 is DFQATT and CDR2 is SNEGSKA (reference sequence). This CDR3 contains 13 residues. The CDR3 reads CSARRWSSYEQYF. The CDR3 DNA reads TGCAGTGCTAGGAGGTGGAGCTCCTACGAGCAGTACTTC.

The V call is TRBV29-1, the J call TRBJ2-7; D gene uncertain. The germline V and J ends were trimmed by 4 bases and 7 bases, with 8 bases remaining between them. This CDR3 spans 10 amino acids. Per the germline V gene, CDR1 is SQVTM and CDR2 is ANQGSEA. The CDR3 region is CSVAGEEQYF. The CDR3 DNA reads as TGCAGCGTTGCGGGTGAGGAGCAGTACTTC.

The chain is built from TRBV7-2 and TRBJ2-1; D call uncertain. CDR1 is SGHTA and CDR2 is FQGNSA in the germline V gene. The CDR3 covers 16 residues. Trimming took 3 bases from V and 8 from J, leaving 20 bases between them. The CDR3 loop reads CASSLGYGAPRDEQFF. CDR3 nucleotide sequence: TGTGCCAGCAGCTTGGGGTATGGCGCCCCTAGAGATGAGCAGTTCTTC.

In regard to this clonotype: A read error is possible here, since a much larger clone lies one base away. The rearrangement uses TRBV11-2 and TRBJ1-1; maybe TRBD1 (5 bases). The CDR3 has 15 amino acids. Germline CDR1 and CDR2: SGHAT and FQNNGV. The CDR3 here is CASSFHWGLNTEALF. In DNA, the CDR3 is TGTGCCAGCAGCTTTCACTGGGGACTAAACACTGAAGCTCTCTTT.

The J gene is TRBJ2-7, the V gene TRBV9, with 10 bases lining up with TRBD2. V dropped 2 bases and J dropped 4; count of bases not matched to a gene: 6. CDR3 length equals 15 residues. Germline CDR1 and CDR2: SGDLS and YYNGEE. The CDR3 coding sequence is TGTGCCAGCAGCGTCGCTAGCGGGAGTAATTACGAGCAGTACTTC. It codes for CASSVASGSNYEQYF.

The table lists this clonotype with many counts. The chain recombines TRBV24-1 with TRBJ2-2, with D possibly being TRBD2 (6 bases). V was pared by 12 bases and J by 2 bases, with 9 bases between. The CDR3 length is 12 residues. Germline-derived CDR1 and CDR2 are KGHDR and SFDVKD. The CDR3 nucleotides are TGTGCCTCCGGGGGAAACACCGGGGAGCTGTTTTTT. It is translated as CASGGNTGELFF.

V and J are TRBV7-3 and TRBJ2-5; the D is unclear. This CDR3 comprises 13 residues. Germline assignment: CDR1 SGHTA and CDR2 FQGTGA. V gave up 6 bases and J gave up 2 bases, with 10 bases separating them. CDR3 residues: CASRESPQETQYF. As DNA, the CDR3 is TGTGCCAGCAGGGAAAGCCCTCAAGAGACCCAGTACTTC.

The chain joins TRBV15 to TRBJ2-2, with 12 positions matching TRBD2. This CDR3 is built from 17 residues. With V trimmed by 4 bases and J by 3 bases, 6 bases remained unmatched. Germline CDR1 and CDR2: LNHNV and YYDKDF (reference sequence). CDR3 protein: CATSTLWTSGDTGELFF. The CDR3 DNA reads as TGTGCCACCAGCACCCTTTGGACTAGCGGGGACACCGGGGAGCTGTTTTTT.

This clonotype was counted ten times or more. The chain combines TRBV14 with TRBJ2-1, with a tentative D call TRBD2 (6 bases). The CDR3 runs 16 residues. Per germline, CDR1 SGHDN and CDR2 FVKESK. The V end was cut by 4 bases, the J end by 2 bases, with 15 bases between. The DNA for the CDR3 is TGTGCCAGCAGCCCTTTAATAGGCGGGGCCTACAATGAGCAGTTCTTC. It specifies CASSPLIGGAYNEQFF.

The sample holds many counts of this clonotype. The J gene is TRBJ2-7, the V gene TRBV20-1; D unclear. CDR3 length equals 11 residues. CDR1 DFQATT and CDR2 SNEGSKA come from the germline V gene (reference sequence). Trimming stripped 5 bases from V and 6 bases from J, with 11 bases between. In DNA form, the CDR3 reads TGCAGTGCTTCGCAAGCGTCCGAGCAGTACTTC. Amino acid sequence: CSASQASEQYF.

This clonotype was counted once. This chain links TRBV29-1 with TRBJ2-1; 15 nucleotides match TRBD2. V was pared by 6 bases and J by 5 bases, with 5 bases of the junction left unmatched. The germline V gene encodes CDR1 SQVTM and CDR2 ANQGSEA. This CDR3 is 15 amino acids long. CDR3 sequence (DNA): TGCAGCGTGGGGACTAGCGGGAGGTCCAACAATGAGCAGTTCTTC. It yields the protein CSVGTSGRSNNEQFF.

This clonotype appeared many times. The CDR3 spells CASSLIDSPLHF. The DNA of the CDR3 is TGTGCCAGCAGCTTAATCGATTCACCCCTCCACTTT. The gene calls are TRBV7-9 and TRBJ1-6; D gene ambiguous. Germline V gene lookup returns CDR1 SEHNR and CDR2 FQNEAQ (reference sequence). Trimming removed 2 bases from V and 8 bases from J, with 4 bases in between. The CDR3 length is 12 residues.

This clonotype was recorded at least ten times. The DNA for the CDR3 is TGCGCCAGCAGCTTGACACAGGGCTCCTATAATTCACCCCTCCACTTT. This codes for CASSLTQGSYNSPLHF. The V and J genes are TRBV5-1 and TRBJ1-6; tentative D call: TRBD1 (6 bases). Germline CDR1 is SGHRS and CDR2 is YFSETQ. CDR3 length equals 16 residues. The V and J ends lost 1 base and 0 bases respectively, with 8 bases between them.

This chain's CDR3 is CASTGTAQETQYF. CDR3 sequence (DNA): TGTGCCAGCACCGGGACAGCACAAGAGACCCAGTACTTC. V and J are TRBV12-3 or TRBV12-4 and TRBJ2-5; TRBD1 agrees at 7 bases. The V and J ends lost 7 bases and 2 bases, in that order; junction bases with no gene match: 4. This CDR3 comprises 13 residues.

The chain joins TRBV12-3 or TRBV12-4 to TRBJ1-2, with TRBD1 matching 7 bases. The length of the CDR3 is 12 residues. After removal of 6 bases from V and 6 bases from J, the junction contained 4 bases not matched to a gene. CDR3: CASRLTGNGYTF. DNA of the CDR3: TGTGCCAGCAGGCTGACAGGGAATGGCTACACCTTC.

V and J are TRBV7-9 and TRBJ2-3; 7 bases match TRBD2. Germline values: CDR1 SEHNR, CDR2 FQNEAQ (reference sequence). V shed 0 bases, J shed 0 bases, and the junction held 6 bases outside the gene matches. CDR3 length equals 17 residues. CDR3 in amino acids: CASSLASPSGSTDTQYF. Here the CDR3 DNA reads TGTGCCAGCAGCTTAGCGAGCCCTAGCGGAAGCACAGATACGCAGTATTTT.

The V call is TRBV5-1, the J call TRBJ2-3; either TRBD1 or TRBD2 may supply D (6 bases each). This CDR3 is 15 amino acids long. Germline V gene data show CDR1 as SGHRS and CDR2 as YFSETQ. V shed 3 bases and J shed 7 bases, with 18 bases lying between them. The CDR3 DNA reads TGCGCCAGCAGCTATGATGGTAAAGGGGGGAATACGCAGTATTTT. It is translated as CASSYDGKGGNTQYF.

The table lists this clonotype with a count of one. It may be a read error: a sequence one base away is much more abundant. The chain couples TRBV3-1 to TRBJ2-3; D is undetermined. Looked up from germline, CDR1 is LGHDT and CDR2 is YNNKEL (reference sequence). CDR3 length: 11 amino acids. The CDR3 loop reads CAGSQGADLYF. CDR3 bases: TGTGCCGGCAGCCAAGGAGCCGACTTGTATTTT.

The chain joins TRBV19 to TRBJ2-7; D tentatively reads TRBD1 or TRBD2 (5 bases each). Trimming shortened V by 1 base and J by 2 bases, and 12 bases separated the two germline ends. CDR1 and CDR2 from the germline V gene are LNHDA and SQIVND (reference sequence). The CDR3 length is 15 residues. CDR3 DNA: TGTGCCAGTAGTATAGGAGGGGCTGGGGCCTACGAGCAGTACTTC. Its protein product is CASSIGGAGAYEQYF.

This clonotype appeared a few times. The rearrangement joins TRBV2 to TRBJ1-5, with TRBD1 as a possible D gene (6 bases). Per the germline V gene, CDR1 is SNHLY and CDR2 is FYNNEI. V was pared by 3 bases and J by 1 base, with 10 bases between. This CDR3 is built from 15 residues. CDR3: CASSDIQGSNQPQHF. In DNA, the CDR3 is TGTGCCAGCAGTGACATACAGGGAAGCAATCAGCCCCAGCATTTT.

This clonotype was counted only a few times. This may arise from a read error, as a much more abundant clone is one base away. The rearrangement links TRBV6-5 to TRBJ1-6; 8 bases line up with TRBD1. Germline V gene data show CDR1 as MNHEY and CDR2 as SVGAGI. The CDR3 extends over 16 amino acids. The V gene end was trimmed by 2 bases and the J gene end by 8 bases; junction bases not matched to a gene: 8. The CDR3 protein is CASSYRGAGGYSPLHF. The DNA for the CDR3 is TGTGCCAGCAGTTACCGAGGGGCAGGGGGCTATTCACCCCTCCACTTT.

With regard to this clonotype: No conserved phenylalanine or tryptophan is present at the end of the CDR3, so a read error is the likely explanation. The chain is built from TRBV12-3 or TRBV12-4 and TRBJ1-2; D not resolved. CDR3 length: 13 residues. V lost 4 bases and J lost 4, with 10 bases in between. CDR3 DNA: TGTGCCAGCAGTTCATCTTACAGCTATGGCTACACCTCC. Its protein product is CASSSSYSYGYTS.